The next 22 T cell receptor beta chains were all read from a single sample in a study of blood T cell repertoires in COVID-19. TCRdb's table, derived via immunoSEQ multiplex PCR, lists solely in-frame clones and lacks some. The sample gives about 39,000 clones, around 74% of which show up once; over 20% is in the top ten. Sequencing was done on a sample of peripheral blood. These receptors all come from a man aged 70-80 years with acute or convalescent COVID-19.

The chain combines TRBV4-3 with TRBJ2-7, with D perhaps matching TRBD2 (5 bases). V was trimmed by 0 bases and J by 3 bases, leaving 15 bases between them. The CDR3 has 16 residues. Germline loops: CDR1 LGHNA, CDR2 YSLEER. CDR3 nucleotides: TGCGCCAGCAGCCAAGAAGCGGTGACGGGGAACTACGAGCAGTACTTC. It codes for CASSQEAVTGNYEQYF.

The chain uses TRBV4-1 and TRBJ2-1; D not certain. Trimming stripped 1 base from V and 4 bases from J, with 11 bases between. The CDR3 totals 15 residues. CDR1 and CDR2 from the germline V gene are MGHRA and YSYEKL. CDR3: CASSQGHSRYNEQFF. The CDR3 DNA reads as TGCGCCAGCAGCCAAGGACACTCCCGATACAATGAGCAGTTCTTC.

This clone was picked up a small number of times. The CDR3 sequence is CASSPSQGVSYEQYF. DNA for the CDR3: TGTGCCAGCTCACCATCGCAGGGGGTTTCCTACGAGCAGTACTTC. The chain uses TRBV18 and TRBJ2-7; 7 bases align to TRBD1. The length of the CDR3 is 15 residues. J was trimmed by 1 base and V by 2 bases; bases with no gene match: 5. The germline V gene has CDR1 KGHSH and CDR2 LQKENI.

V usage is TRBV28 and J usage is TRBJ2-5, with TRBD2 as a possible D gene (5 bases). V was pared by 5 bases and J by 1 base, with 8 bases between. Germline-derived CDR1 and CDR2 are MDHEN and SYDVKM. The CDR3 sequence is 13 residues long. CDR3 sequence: CASSADSQETQYF. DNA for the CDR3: TGTGCCAGCAGTGCGGACTCCCAAGAGACCCAGTACTTC.

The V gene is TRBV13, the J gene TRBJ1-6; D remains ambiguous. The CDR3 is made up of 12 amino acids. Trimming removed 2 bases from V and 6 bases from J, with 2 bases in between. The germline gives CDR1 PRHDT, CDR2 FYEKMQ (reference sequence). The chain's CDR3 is CASSLRNSPLHF. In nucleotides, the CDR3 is TGTGCCAGCAGCTTACGTAATTCACCCCTCCACTTT.

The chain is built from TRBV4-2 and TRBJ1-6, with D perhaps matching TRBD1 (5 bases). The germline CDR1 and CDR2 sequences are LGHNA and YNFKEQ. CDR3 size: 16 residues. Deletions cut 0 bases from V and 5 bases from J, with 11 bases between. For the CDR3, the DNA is TGTGCCAGCAGCCAAGATCTTACAGGCGATAATTCACCCCTCCACTTT. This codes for CASSQDLTGDNSPLHF.

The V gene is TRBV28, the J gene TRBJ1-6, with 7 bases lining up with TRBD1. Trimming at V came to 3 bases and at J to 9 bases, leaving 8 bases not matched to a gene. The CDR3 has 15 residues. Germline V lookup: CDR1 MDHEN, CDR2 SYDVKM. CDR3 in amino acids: CASSLVGGAGSPLHF. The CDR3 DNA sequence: TGTGCCAGCAGTTTGGTAGGGGGCGCCGGTTCACCCCTCCACTTT.

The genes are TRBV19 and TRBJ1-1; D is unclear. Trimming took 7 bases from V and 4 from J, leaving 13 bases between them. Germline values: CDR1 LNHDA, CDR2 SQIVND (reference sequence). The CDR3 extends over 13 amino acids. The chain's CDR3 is CASTPSAATEAFF. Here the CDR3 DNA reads TGTGCCAGTACCCCTTCAGCGGCCACTGAAGCTTTCTTT.

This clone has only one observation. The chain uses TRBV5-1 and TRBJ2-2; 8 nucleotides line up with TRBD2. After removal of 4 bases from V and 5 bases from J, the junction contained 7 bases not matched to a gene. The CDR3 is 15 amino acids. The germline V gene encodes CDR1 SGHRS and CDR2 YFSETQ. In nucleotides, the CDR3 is TGCGCCAGCAGCAGGGACTCGGGGGGGACCGGGGAGCTGTTTTTT. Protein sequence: CASSRDSGGTGELFF.

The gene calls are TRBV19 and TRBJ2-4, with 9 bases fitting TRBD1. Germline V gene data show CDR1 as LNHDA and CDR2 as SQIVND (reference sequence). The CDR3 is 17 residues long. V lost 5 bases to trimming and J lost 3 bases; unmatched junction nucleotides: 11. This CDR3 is CASSEDRGPPGKNIQYF. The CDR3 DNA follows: TGTGCCAGTAGTGAGGACAGGGGCCCTCCAGGCAAAAACATTCAGTACTTC.

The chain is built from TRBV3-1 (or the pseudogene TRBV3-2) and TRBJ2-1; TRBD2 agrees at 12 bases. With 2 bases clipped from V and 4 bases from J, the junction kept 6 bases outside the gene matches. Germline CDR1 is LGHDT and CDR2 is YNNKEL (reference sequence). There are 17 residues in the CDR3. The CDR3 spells CASSQLTSGSIYNEQFF. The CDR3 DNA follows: TGTGCCAGCAGCCAACTGACTAGCGGGAGTATTTACAATGAGCAGTTCTTC.

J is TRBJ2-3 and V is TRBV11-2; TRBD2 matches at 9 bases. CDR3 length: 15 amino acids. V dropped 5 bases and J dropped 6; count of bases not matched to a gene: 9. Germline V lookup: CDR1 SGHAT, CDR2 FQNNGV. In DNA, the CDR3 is TGTGCCAGCAGCCCCCGGACTAGCGTATTTGATACGCAGTATTTT. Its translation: CASSPRTSVFDTQYF.

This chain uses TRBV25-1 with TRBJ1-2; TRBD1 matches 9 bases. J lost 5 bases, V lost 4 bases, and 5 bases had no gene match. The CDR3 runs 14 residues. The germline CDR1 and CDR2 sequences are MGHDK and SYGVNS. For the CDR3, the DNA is TGTGCCAGCAGTGCCGGGACAGGGTCGTATGGCTACACCTTC. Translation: CASSAGTGSYGYTF.

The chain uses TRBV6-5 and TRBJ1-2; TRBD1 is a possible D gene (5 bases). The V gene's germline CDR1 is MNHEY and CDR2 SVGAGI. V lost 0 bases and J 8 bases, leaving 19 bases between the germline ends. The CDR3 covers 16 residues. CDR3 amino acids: CASSYSTGGAGQGYTF. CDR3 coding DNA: TGTGCCAGCAGTTACTCGACCGGCGGGGCAGGGCAAGGCTACACCTTC.

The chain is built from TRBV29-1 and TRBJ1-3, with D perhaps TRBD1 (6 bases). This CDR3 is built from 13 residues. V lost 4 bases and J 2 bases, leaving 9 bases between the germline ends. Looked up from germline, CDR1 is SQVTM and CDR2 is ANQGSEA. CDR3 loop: CSVGGGPGNTIYF. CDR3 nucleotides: TGCAGCGTTGGGGGGGGCCCTGGAAACACCATATATTTT. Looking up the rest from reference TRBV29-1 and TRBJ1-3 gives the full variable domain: SAVISQKPSRDICQRGTSLTIQCQVDSQVTMMFWYRQQPGQSLTLIATANQGSEATYESGFVIDKFPISRPNLTFSTLTVSNMSPEDSSIYLCSVGGGPGNTIYFGEGSWLTVV.

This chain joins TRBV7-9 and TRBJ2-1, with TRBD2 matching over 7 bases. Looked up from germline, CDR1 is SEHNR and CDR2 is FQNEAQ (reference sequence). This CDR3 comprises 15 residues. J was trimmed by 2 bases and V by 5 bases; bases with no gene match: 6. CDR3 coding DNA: TGTGCCAGCAGCCCCCTGGGACTACCCTACAATGAGCAGTTCTTC. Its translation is CASSPLGLPYNEQFF.

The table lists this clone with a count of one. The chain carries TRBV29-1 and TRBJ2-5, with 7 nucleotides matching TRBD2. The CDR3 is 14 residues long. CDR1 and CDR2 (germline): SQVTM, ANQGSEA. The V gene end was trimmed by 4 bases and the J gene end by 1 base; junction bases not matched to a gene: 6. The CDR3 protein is CSVGVGGGQETQYF. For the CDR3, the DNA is TGCAGCGTTGGAGTGGGCGGGGGCCAAGAGACCCAGTACTTC.

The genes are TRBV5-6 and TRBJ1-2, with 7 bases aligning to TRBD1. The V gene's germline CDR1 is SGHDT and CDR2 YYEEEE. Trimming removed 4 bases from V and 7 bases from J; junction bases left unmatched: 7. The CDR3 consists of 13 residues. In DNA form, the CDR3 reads TGTGCCAGCAGCACTCTGGACAGGAGTGGCTACACCTTC. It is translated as CASSTLDRSGYTF.

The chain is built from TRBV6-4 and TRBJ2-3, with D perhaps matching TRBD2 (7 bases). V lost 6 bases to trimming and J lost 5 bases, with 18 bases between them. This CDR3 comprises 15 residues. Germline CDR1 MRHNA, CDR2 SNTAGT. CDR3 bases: TGTGCCAGCAGCCCCCAGGGGAGGGGAAGAGATACGCAGTATTTT. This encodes CASSPQGRGRDTQYF.

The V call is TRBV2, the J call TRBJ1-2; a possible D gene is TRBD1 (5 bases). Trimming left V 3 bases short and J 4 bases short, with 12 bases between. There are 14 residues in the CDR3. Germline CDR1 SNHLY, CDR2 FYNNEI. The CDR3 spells CASSEGRVGYGYTF. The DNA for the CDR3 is TGTGCCAGCAGTGAGGGCAGGGTGGGCTATGGCTACACCTTC.

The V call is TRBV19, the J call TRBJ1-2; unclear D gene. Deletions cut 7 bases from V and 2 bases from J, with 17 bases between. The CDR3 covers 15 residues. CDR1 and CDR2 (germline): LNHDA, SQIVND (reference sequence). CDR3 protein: CASNPGEGWNYGYTF. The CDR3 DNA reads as TGTGCCAGTAACCCGGGTGAGGGTTGGAACTATGGCTACACCTTC.

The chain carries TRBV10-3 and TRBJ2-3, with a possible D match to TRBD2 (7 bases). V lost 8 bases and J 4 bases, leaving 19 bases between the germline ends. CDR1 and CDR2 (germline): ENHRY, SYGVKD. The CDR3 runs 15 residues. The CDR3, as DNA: TGTGCCATCTCTCAGGGTAGGGGGAGGGCAGATACGCAGTATTTT. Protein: CAISQGRGRADTQYF.